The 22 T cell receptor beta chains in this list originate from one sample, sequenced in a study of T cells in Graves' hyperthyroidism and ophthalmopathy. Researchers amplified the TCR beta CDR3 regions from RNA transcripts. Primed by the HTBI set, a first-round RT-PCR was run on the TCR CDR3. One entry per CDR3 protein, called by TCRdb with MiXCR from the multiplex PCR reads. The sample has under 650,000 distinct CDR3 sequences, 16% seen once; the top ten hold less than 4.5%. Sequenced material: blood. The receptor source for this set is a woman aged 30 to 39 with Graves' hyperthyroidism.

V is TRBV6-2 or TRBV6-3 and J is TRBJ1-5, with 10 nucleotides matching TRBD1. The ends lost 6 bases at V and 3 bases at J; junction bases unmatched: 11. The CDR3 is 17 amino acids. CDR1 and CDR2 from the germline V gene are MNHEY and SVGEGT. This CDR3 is CASSASGTGVFNQPQHF. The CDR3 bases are TGTGCCAGCAGCGCCTCCGGGACAGGGGTTTTCAATCAGCCCCAGCATTTT.

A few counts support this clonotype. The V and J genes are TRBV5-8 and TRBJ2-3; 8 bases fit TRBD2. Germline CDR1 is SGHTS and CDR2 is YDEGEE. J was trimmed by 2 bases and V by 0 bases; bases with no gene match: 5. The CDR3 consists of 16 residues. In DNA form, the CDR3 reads TGTGCCAGCAGCTTGGCGAGACTAGCGCTCACAGATACGCAGTATTTT. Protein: CASSLARLALTDTQYF.

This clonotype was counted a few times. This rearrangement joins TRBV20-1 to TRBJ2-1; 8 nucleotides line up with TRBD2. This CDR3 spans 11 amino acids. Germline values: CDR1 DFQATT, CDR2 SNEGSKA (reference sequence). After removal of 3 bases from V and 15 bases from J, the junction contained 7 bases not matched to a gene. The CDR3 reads CSARTPAGGFF. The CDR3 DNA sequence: TGCAGTGCTAGGACTCCGGCGGGAGGGTTCTTC.

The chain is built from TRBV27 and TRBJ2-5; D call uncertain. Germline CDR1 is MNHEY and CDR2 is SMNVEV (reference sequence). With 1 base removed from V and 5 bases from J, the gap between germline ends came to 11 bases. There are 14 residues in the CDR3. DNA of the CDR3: TGTGCCAGCAGTTTATTCGCGTCGTCGGAGACCCAGTACTTC. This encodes CASSLFASSETQYF.

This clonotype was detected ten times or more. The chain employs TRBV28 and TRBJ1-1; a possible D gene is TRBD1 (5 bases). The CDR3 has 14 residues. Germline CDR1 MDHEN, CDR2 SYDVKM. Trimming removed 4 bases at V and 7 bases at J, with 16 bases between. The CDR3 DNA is TGTGCCAGCAGTTCCGGGTTCAAGGGGAGTGAAGCTTTCTTT. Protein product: CASSSGFKGSEAFF.

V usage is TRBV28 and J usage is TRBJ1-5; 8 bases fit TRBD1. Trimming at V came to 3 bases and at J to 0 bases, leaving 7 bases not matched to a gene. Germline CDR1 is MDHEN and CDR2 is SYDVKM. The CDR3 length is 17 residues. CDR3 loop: CASSLVGQVYSNQPQHF. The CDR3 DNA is TGTGCCAGCAGTTTGGTGGGACAGGTTTATAGCAATCAGCCCCAGCATTTT.

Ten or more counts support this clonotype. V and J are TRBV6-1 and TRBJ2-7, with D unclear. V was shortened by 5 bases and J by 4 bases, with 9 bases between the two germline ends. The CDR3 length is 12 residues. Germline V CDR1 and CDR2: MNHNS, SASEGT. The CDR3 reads CASSQRMYEQYF. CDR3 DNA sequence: TGTGCCAGCAGTCAGAGGATGTACGAGCAGTACTTC.

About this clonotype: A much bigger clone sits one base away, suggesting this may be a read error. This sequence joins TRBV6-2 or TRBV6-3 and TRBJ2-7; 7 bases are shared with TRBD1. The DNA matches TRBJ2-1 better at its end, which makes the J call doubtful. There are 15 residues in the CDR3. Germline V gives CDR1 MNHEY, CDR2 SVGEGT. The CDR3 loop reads CASSPPRQGAYEQFF. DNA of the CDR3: TGTGCCAGCAGCCCCCCACGACAGGGAGCCTACGAGCAGTTCTTC.

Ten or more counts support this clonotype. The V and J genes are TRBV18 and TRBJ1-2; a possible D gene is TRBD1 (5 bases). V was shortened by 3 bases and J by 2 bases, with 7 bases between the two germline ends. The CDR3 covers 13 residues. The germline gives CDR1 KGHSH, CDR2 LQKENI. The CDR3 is CASSPDKNYGYTF. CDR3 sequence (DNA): TGTGCCAGCTCACCGGACAAGAACTATGGCTACACCTTC.

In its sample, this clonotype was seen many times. This CDR3 is CASSSTLTDTQYF. CDR3 DNA: TGTGCCAGCAGCTCCACTTTGACAGATACGCAGTATTTT. This chain joins TRBV11-2 and TRBJ2-3; D is ambiguous. The length of the CDR3 is 13 residues. The V gene's germline CDR1 is SGHAT and CDR2 FQNNGV. V was shortened by 4 bases and J by 3 bases, with 8 bases between the two germline ends.

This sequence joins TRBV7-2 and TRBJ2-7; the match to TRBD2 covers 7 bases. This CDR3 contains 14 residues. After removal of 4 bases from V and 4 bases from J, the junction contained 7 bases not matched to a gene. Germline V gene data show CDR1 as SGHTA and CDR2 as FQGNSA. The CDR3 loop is CASSSRLAKYEQYF. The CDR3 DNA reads TGTGCCAGCAGCTCCCGACTAGCTAAATACGAGCAGTACTTC.

This chain's CDR3 is CASSPLSATNEKLFF. The CDR3 DNA is TGTGCCAGCTCACCATTAAGCGCAACTAATGAAAAACTGTTTTTT. V and J are TRBV18 and TRBJ1-4; D gene unclear. The CDR3 sequence is 15 residues long. The ends were cut back, 2 bases at V and 0 bases at J, with 7 bases in the middle. CDR1 KGHSH and CDR2 LQKENI come from the germline V gene. Full variable domain (rest looked up from reference TRBV18 and TRBJ1-4): NAGVMQNPRHLVRRRGQEARLRCSPMKGHSHVYWYRQLPEEGLKFMVYLQKENIIDESGMPKERFSAEFPKEGPSILRIQQVVRGDSAAYFCASSPLSATNEKLFFGSGTQLSVL.

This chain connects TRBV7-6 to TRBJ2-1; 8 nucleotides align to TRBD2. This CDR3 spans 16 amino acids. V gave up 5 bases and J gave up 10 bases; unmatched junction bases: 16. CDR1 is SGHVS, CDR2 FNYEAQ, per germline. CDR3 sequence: CASSLTSGEVATEQFF. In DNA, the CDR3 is TGTGCCAGCAGCCTAACTAGCGGAGAGGTCGCCACAGAGCAGTTCTTC.

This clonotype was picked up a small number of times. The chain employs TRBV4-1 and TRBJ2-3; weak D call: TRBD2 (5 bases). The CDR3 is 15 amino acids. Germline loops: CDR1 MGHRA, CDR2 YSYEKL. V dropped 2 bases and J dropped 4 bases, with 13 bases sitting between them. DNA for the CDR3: TGCGCCAGCAGCCAAAATCAAATCGGGGCAGATACGCAGTATTTT. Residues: CASSQNQIGADTQYF.

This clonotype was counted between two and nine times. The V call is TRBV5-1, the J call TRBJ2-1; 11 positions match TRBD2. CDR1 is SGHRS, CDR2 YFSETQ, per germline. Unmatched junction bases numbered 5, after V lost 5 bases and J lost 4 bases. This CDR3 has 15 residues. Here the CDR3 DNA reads TGCGCCAGCAGATTAGCGGGAGGGCTTTACAATGAGCAGTTCTTC. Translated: CASRLAGGLYNEQFF.

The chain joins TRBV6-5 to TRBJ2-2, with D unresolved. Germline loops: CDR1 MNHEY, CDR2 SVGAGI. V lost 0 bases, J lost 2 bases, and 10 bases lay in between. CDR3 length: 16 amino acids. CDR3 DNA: TGTGCCAGCAGTTACTCGGTCCCTCCAAACACCGGGGAGCTGTTTTTT. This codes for CASSYSVPPNTGELFF.

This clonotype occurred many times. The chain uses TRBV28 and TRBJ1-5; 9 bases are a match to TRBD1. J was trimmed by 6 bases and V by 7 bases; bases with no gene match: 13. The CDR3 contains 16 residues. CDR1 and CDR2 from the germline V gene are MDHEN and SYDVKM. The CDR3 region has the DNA TGTGCCAGCAACCTCCTACAGGGGGCCCCCAGTCAGCCCCAGCATTTT. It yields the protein CASNLLQGAPSQPQHF. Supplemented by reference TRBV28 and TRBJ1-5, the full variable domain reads DVKVTQSSRYLVKRTGEKVFLECVQDMDHENMFWYRQDPGLGLRLIYFSYDVKMKEKGDIPEGYSVSREKKERFSLILESASTNQTSMYLCASNLLQGAPSQPQHFGDGTRLSIL.

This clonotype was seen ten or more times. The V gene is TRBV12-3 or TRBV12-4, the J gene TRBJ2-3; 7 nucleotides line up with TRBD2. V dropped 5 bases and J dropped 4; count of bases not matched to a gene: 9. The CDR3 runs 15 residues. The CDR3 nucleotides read TGTGCCAGCAGTCCCGAGCGGGACTGGGCAGATACGCAGTATTTT. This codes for CASSPERDWADTQYF.

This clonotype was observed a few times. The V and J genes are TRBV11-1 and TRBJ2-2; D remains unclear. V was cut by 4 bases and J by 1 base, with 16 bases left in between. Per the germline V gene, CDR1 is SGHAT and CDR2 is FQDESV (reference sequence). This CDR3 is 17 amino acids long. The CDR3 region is CASSSTGRLVNTGELFF. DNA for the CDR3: TGTGCCAGCAGCTCGACCGGGCGCCTGGTGAACACCGGGGAGCTGTTTTTT.

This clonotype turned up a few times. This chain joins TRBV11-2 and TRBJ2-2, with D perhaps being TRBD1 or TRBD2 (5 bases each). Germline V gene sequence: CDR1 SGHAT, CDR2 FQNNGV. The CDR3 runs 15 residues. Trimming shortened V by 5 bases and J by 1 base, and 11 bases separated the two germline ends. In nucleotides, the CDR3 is TGTGCCAGCAGCCCGGGACCGCTGAACACCGGGGAGCTGTTTTTT. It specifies CASSPGPLNTGELFF.

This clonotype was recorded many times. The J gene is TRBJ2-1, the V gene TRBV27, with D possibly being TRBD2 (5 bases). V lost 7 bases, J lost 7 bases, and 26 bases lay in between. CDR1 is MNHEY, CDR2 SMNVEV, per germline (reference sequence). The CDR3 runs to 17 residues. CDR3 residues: CASIPSTSELAKNEQFF. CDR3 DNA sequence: TGTGCCAGCATCCCTAGTACTAGTGAGCTTGCAAAGAATGAGCAGTTCTTC.

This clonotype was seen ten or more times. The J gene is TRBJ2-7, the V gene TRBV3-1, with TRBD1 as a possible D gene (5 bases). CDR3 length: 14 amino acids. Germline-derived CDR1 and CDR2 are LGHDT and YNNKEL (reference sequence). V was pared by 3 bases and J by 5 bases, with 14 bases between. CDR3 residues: CASSHQGLLHEQYF. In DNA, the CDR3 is TGTGCCAGCAGCCACCAGGGTTTACTCCACGAGCAGTACTTC.